This section outlines one TCR beta chain sequence together with its context. Antigen: not known. A far larger clone is a single base away, which makes a read error likely. The source of the sample is a study of blood T cells in healthy people across ages. Germline V CDR1 and CDR2: SGHRS, YFSETQ. The CDR3 totals 11 residues. For the second PCR, which ran for about 6 to 11 cycles, a sample-barcoded 5' primer and a J-beta primer mix were used. TCRdb independently ran MiXCR on the 5' RACE reads; one entry per CDR3 protein. The top ten hold about 19% of the sample, which has about 1 million distinct CDR3 sequences, 40% to 55% seen once. Whole-study findings and limits: A greater number of naive CD4+ cells and higher diversity distinguished long-lived donors from aged donors.

Sequencing was performed on blood. This rearrangement joins TRBV5-1 to TRBJ2-3; D not certain. The source of this sequence is a woman aged 55-69 years in good health. The CDR3 sequence: CAGSLGDTQYF. The CDR3 DNA reads TGCGCCGGCAGCTTGGGAGATACGCAGTATTTT.